This T cell receptor beta chain came from a study of T cell repertoires in cytomegalovirus infection. As for the study in general: Indications came from public TCR beta signatures; they pointed to CMV infection and to a matching HLA type.

Whole-study results and caveats: People with CMV and the relevant HLA were identified by cumulative public TCR beta family frequency.

In the case of this clonotype: Its specificity is not known.

This CDR3 is built from 13 residues. Trimming pared 4 bases from V and 2 bases from J, leaving 12 bases between. Per germline, CDR1 SQVTM and CDR2 ANQGSEA. Using its own MiXCR run on the reads, TCRdb lists one record per CDR3 protein. The sample holds more than 150,000 distinct CDR3 sequences; roughly 20% are singletons and the top ten take about 3%. This rearrangement joins TRBV29-1 to TRBJ2-7, with D unclear. The sample comprised PBMCs. This clonotype originated in a human donor in good health (CMV status not recorded). Some clones in this sample may be carry-over from other donors' samples. The CDR3 sequence is CSVGPGRAYEQYF. CDR3 in DNA: TGCAGCGTTGGGCCGGGCAGAGCCTACGAGCAGTACTTC.